This T cell receptor (beta chain) is from a study of blood T cell repertoires in COVID-19. Study-wide context: Italy, Spain and the United States were the sources of the convalescent and acute COVID-19 samples.

Method: immunoSEQ multiplex PCR; TCRdb's copy keeps in-frame clones and lacks some. Of about 240,000 clones listed, roughly 86% are singletons. CDR3 length: 14 amino acids. Per germline, CDR1 MNHEY and CDR2 SVGEGT. V was trimmed by 8 bases and J by 5 bases, leaving 13 bases between them. The specimen sequenced was peripheral blood. The sequence was obtained from a woman between 65 and 79 years old with active or convalescent COVID-19. This chain joins TRBV6-2 or TRBV6-3 and TRBJ1-6, with D uncertain. The CDR3 sequence is CASGPVENNSPLHF. CDR3 nucleotide sequence: TGTGCCAGCGGCCCGGTTGAGAATAATTCACCCCTCCACTTT.